Below are 32 T cell receptor beta chains sequenced from a single sample in a study of early T cells in non-severe SARS-CoV-2 infection. One entry per CDR3 protein, called by TCRdb with MiXCR from the 5' RACE reads. The sample holds roughly 64,000 distinct CDR3 sequences, less than 9.5% seen once. The source was whole blood, collected at baseline. The receptors originated from an adult who was a healthcare worker with PCR-confirmed SARS-CoV-2 infection or an uninfected control (not recorded which).

This clonotype occurred many times. The CDR3, as DNA: TGCAGTGCTAGAGACTCCTCTCGGGGCGGGAGGGTACACGAGCAGTACTTC. This codes for CSARDSSRGGRVHEQYF. The V gene is TRBV20-1, the J gene TRBJ2-7, with TRBD2 matching over 9 bases. Trimming removed 0 bases from V and 5 bases from J; junction bases left unmatched: 14. Per the germline V gene, CDR1 is DFQATT and CDR2 is SNEGSKA (reference sequence). CDR3 length: 17 residues.

This clonotype was found a few times. This sequence joins TRBV3-1 and TRBJ2-7, with 9 bases identical to TRBD2. Germline CDR1 LGHDT, CDR2 YNNKEL (reference sequence). J gave up 3 bases and V 1 base, and 7 bases lay outside the gene matches. CDR3 length equals 16 residues. The CDR3 sequence is CASSQAPLAGSYEQYF. The CDR3 nucleotides read TGTGCCAGCAGCCAAGCCCCACTAGCGGGTAGCTACGAGCAGTACTTC.

This clonotype was seen a few times. The V and J genes are TRBV6-5 and TRBJ2-6; D uncertain. The CDR3 totals 15 residues. CDR1 and CDR2 from the germline V gene are MNHEY and SVGAGI. V dropped 5 bases and J dropped 0 bases, with 8 bases sitting between them. This CDR3 is CASSIRSSGANVLTF. CDR3 DNA sequence: TGTGCCAGCAGTATCAGGAGCTCTGGGGCCAACGTCCTGACTTTC.

The sample holds many counts of this clonotype. The rearrangement uses TRBV25-1 and TRBJ1-1, with TRBD1 matching over 9 bases. J lost 2 bases, V lost 1 base, and 11 bases had no gene match. The CDR3 has 18 amino acids. Germline CDR1 MGHDK, CDR2 SYGVNS. As DNA, the CDR3 is TGTGCCAGCAGTGAATGGGGACAGGGCCTCTCCCGAAACACTGAAGCTTTCTTT. This codes for CASSEWGQGLSRNTEAFF.

This clonotype has more than one count but fewer than ten. The chain combines TRBV6-5 with TRBJ2-1; D possibly corresponds to TRBD2 (6 bases). Looked up from germline, CDR1 is MNHEY and CDR2 is SVGAGI. With 0 bases removed from V and 8 bases from J, the gap between germline ends came to 11 bases. This CDR3 spans 14 amino acids. CDR3 in amino acids: CASSYSGGPYEQFF. The DNA of the CDR3 is TGTGCCAGCAGTTACTCGGGGGGTCCATATGAGCAGTTCTTC.

This clonotype was seen at least ten times. J is TRBJ2-2 and V is TRBV3-1, with a possible D match to TRBD2 (5 bases). With 5 bases removed from V and 5 bases from J, the gap between germline ends came to 6 bases. In germline, CDR1 is LGHDT, CDR2 YNNKEL (reference sequence). The CDR3 has 12 amino acids. In DNA form, the CDR3 reads TGTGCCAGCAGCTGGACTACCGGGGAGCTGTTTTTT. Residues: CASSWTTGELFF.

About this clonotype itself: Compared with germline, one end of the junction differs, possibly owing to a read error. CDR3 region: CSVDGRAYNEQFF. CDR3 sequence (DNA): TGCAGCGTTGACGGGAGGGCCTATAATGAGCAGTTCTTC. V gene TRBV29-1 combines with J gene TRBJ2-1; 8 bases fit TRBD2. Germline V gives CDR1 SQVTM, CDR2 ANQGSEA. The CDR3 has 13 residues.

The rearrangement uses TRBV3-2 and TRBJ1-1; whether TRBD1, the table's D call, matches the DNA was not checked. TRBV3-2 is a known pseudogene. This CDR3 contains 14 residues. DNA for the CDR3: TGTGCCAGCAGCGTTAGGGGTTTGAACATTGAAGCTTTCTTT. Its translation: CASSVRGLNIEAFF.

This clonotype was seen repeatedly, ten times or more. The chain couples TRBV7-2 to TRBJ2-3, with D possibly being TRBD1 or TRBD2 (5 bases each). CDR1 and CDR2 (germline): SGHTA, FQGNSA. The V gene lost 4 bases and the J gene lost 0 bases, with 17 bases spanning the gap. The CDR3 runs to 17 residues. The CDR3 region has the DNA TGTGCCAGCAGCTCGCCCGGGACGCCTACGAGCACAGATACGCAGTATTTT. Translated: CASSSPGTPTSTDTQYF. Looking up the rest from reference TRBV7-2 and TRBJ2-3 gives the full variable domain: GAGVSQSPSNKVTEKGKDVELRCDPISGHTALYWYRQSLGQGLEFLIYFQGNSAPDKSGLPSDRFSAERTGGSVSTLTIQRTQQEDSAVYLCASSSPGTPTSTDTQYFGPGTRLTVL.

This clonotype was recorded a few times. The rearrangement links TRBV3-1 to TRBJ1-2, with 7 bases fitting TRBD1. Trimming at V came to 0 bases and at J to 4 bases, leaving 2 bases not matched to a gene. In germline, CDR1 is LGHDT, CDR2 YNNKEL (reference sequence). This CDR3 comprises 14 residues. The CDR3 DNA is TGTGCCAGCAGCCAAGAAGGGGGCGGCTATGGCTACACCTTC. Protein product: CASSQEGGGYGYTF. The full variable domain, with the rest looked up from reference TRBV3-1 and TRBJ1-2, is DTAVSQTPKYLVTQMGNDKSIKCEQNLGHDTMYWYKQDSKKFLKIMFSYNNKELIINETVPNRFSPKSPDKAHLNLHINSLELGDSAVYFCASSQEGGGYGYTFGSGTRLTVV.

This clonotype appeared many times. The V call is TRBV6-6, the J call TRBJ2-1; D remains ambiguous. The CDR3 is 14 amino acids. Deletions cut 5 bases from V and 5 bases from J, with 13 bases between. Germline CDR1 reads MNHNY; CDR2 reads SVGAGI (reference sequence). The CDR3 sequence is CASSDLGRNNEQFF. The DNA of the CDR3 is TGTGCCAGCAGTGACTTGGGCCGAAACAATGAGCAGTTCTTC.

This clonotype was seen repeatedly, ten times or more. This rearrangement joins TRBV2 to TRBJ1-3; possibly TRBD1 for D (6 bases). Trimming removed 8 bases at V and 0 bases at J, with 14 bases between. The CDR3 loop spans 15 amino acids. The germline gives CDR1 SNHLY, CDR2 FYNNEI. The CDR3 region is CASSPTGLSGNTIYF. CDR3 DNA sequence: TGTGCCAGCTCCCCGACAGGACTCTCTGGAAACACCATATATTTT.

This clonotype was seen repeatedly, ten times or more. The chain couples TRBV7-9 to TRBJ1-2; 9 nucleotides match TRBD1. The CDR3 runs 14 residues. Germline lookup yields CDR1 SEHNR and CDR2 FQNEAQ (reference sequence). V trimming: 3 bases; J trimming: 4 bases; junction bases outside the gene matches: 3. CDR3 protein: CASSLDRGAYGYTF. The CDR3 coding sequence is TGTGCCAGCAGCTTGGACAGGGGAGCCTATGGCTACACCTTC.

This clonotype was observed a handful of times. The CDR3 coding sequence is TGTGCCACCAGCAGAGATCACAGAATGTACAATGAGCAGTTCTTC. This sequence encodes CATSRDHRMYNEQFF. This chain connects TRBV15 to TRBJ2-1; no definite D call. This CDR3 comprises 15 residues. The germline V gene has CDR1 LNHNV and CDR2 YYDKDF (reference sequence). Trimming removed 0 bases at V and 4 bases at J, with 10 bases between.

This clonotype was counted ten times or more. V and J are TRBV7-9 and TRBJ1-2, with D perhaps TRBD1 (6 bases). CDR1 and CDR2 (germline): SEHNR, FQNEAQ (reference sequence). This CDR3 is built from 14 residues. Trimming removed 5 bases from V and 2 bases from J, with 12 bases in between. Here the CDR3 reads CASSPVDRNYGYTF. The CDR3 nucleotides are TGTGCCAGCAGCCCCGTAGACAGGAACTATGGCTACACCTTC.

A few counts support this clonotype. J is TRBJ2-5 and V is TRBV11-2; D unclear. This CDR3 is built from 13 residues. Trimming took 3 bases from V and 1 from J, leaving 6 bases between them. Germline V gene lookup returns CDR1 SGHAT and CDR2 FQNNGV. The CDR3 nucleotides are TGTGCCAGCAGCTTTAACACCCAAGAGACCCAGTACTTC. Its translation is CASSFNTQETQYF.

The table lists this clonotype with many counts. V gene TRBV7-9 combines with J gene TRBJ2-7; D not certain. CDR1 is SEHNR, CDR2 FQNEAQ, per germline (reference sequence). The V end lost 5 bases, the J end lost 1 base, and 6 bases lay between the germline ends. The CDR3 extends over 12 amino acids. The CDR3 loop reads CASSPPSYEQYF. The CDR3 DNA follows: TGTGCCAGCAGCCCACCATCCTACGAGCAGTACTTC.

This clonotype was counted between two and nine times. This rearrangement joins TRBV12-5 to TRBJ2-1, with 8 bases matching TRBD2. Germline V gene lookup returns CDR1 LGHNT and CDR2 FRNRAP. There are 15 residues in the CDR3. Unmatched junction bases numbered 3, after V lost 1 base and J lost 4 bases. CDR3 coding DNA: TGTGCTAGTGGTTTGGAGGTAGCGGGGTACAATGAGCAGTTCTTC. Protein sequence: CASGLEVAGYNEQFF.

This clonotype was counted many times. The chain uses TRBV3-1 and TRBJ2-1; the D is unclear. The germline V gene has CDR1 LGHDT and CDR2 YNNKEL (reference sequence). V gave up 5 bases and J gave up 6 bases, with 11 bases separating them. The CDR3 runs 13 residues. CDR3 protein: CASSSLTGNEQFF. CDR3 sequence (DNA): TGTGCCAGCAGCTCTTTAACCGGCAATGAGCAGTTCTTC.

The table lists this clonotype with a few counts. The V gene is TRBV20-1, the J gene TRBJ1-1, with D hard to call. Trimming took off 5 bases at V and 4 bases at J, with 8 bases between the two ends. This CDR3 spans 11 amino acids. Per the germline V gene, CDR1 is DFQATT and CDR2 is SNEGSKA (reference sequence). CDR3: CSAPTSTEAFF. CDR3 DNA sequence: TGCAGTGCTCCAACAAGCACTGAAGCTTTCTTT.

In this sample, this clonotype turned up a few times. The chain recombines TRBV5-1 with TRBJ2-7; TRBD1 matches at 8 bases. CDR1 is SGHRS and CDR2 is YFSETQ in the germline V gene. The ends lost 4 bases at V and 3 bases at J; junction bases unmatched: 9. The CDR3 extends over 15 amino acids. The CDR3 coding sequence is TGCGCCAGCAGCGAGGCCGGGACAGGCCTCTACGAGCAGTACTTC. It specifies CASSEAGTGLYEQYF.

This clonotype was counted at least ten times. This chain links TRBV7-9 with TRBJ1-1, with TRBD1 as a possible D gene (6 bases). V dropped 2 bases and J dropped 0 bases, with 10 bases sitting between them. This CDR3 is built from 15 residues. Looked up from germline, CDR1 is SEHNR and CDR2 is FQNEAQ (reference sequence). The CDR3, as DNA: TGTGCCAGCAGCTTAATCGACAGGATGAACACTGAAGCTTTCTTT. It encodes CASSLIDRMNTEAFF.

This clonotype was counted many times. This chain links TRBV20-1 with TRBJ2-1, with D possibly TRBD2 on 6 matching bases. There are 12 residues in the CDR3. Trimming took off 7 bases at V and 3 bases at J, with 10 bases between the two ends. Germline V gene sequence: CDR1 DFQATT, CDR2 SNEGSKA (reference sequence). The DNA for the CDR3 is TGCAGTGTCATCGGGGGCTACAATGAGCAGTTCTTC. Its translation is CSVIGGYNEQFF.

Only a few counts were recorded for this clonotype. The rearrangement joins TRBV2 to TRBJ2-1, with TRBD2 matching 7 bases. The CDR3 consists of 14 residues. The V segment lost 3 bases and the J segment 8 bases; nucleotides outside the gene matches: 7. Germline lookup yields CDR1 SNHLY and CDR2 FYNNEI. CDR3 sequence (DNA): TGTGCCAGCAGTGACCCATGGGCGGGAGATGAGCAGTTCTTC. Amino acids: CASSDPWAGDEQFF.

This clonotype was found a few times. J is TRBJ1-1 and V is TRBV11-2; unclear D gene. V was cut by 3 bases and J by 1 base, with 9 bases left in between. This CDR3 is built from 14 residues. Germline values: CDR1 SGHAT, CDR2 FQNNGV. The CDR3 reads CASSLLAGNTEAFF. In DNA, the CDR3 is TGTGCCAGCAGCTTGCTGGCAGGGAACACTGAAGCTTTCTTT.

The chain is built from TRBV27 and TRBJ2-2, with unresolved D. The V end was cut by 3 bases, the J end by 4 bases, with 9 bases between. The CDR3 sequence is 14 residues long. Germline V gene data show CDR1 as MNHEY and CDR2 as SMNVEV (reference sequence). The CDR3: CASSFDGVTGELFF. The DNA of the CDR3 is TGTGCCAGCAGTTTCGATGGGGTCACCGGGGAGCTGTTTTTT.

The sample holds a few counts of this clonotype. This chain joins TRBV20-1 and TRBJ1-2; D ambiguous. Germline V gene data show CDR1 as DFQATT and CDR2 as SNEGSKA (reference sequence). The CDR3 sequence is 11 residues long. V lost 6 bases, J lost 3 bases, and 8 bases lay in between. The CDR3 nucleotides are TGCAGTGCCCCGAAGGACTATGGCTACACCTTC. Residues: CSAPKDYGYTF.

The V call is TRBV9, the J call TRBJ2-7; TRBD2 matches at 10 bases. Germline CDR1 is SGDLS and CDR2 is YYNGEE. After removal of 0 bases from V and 2 bases from J, the junction contained 5 bases not matched to a gene. The CDR3 covers 16 residues. CDR3 nucleotides: TGTGCCAGCAGCGTAGGAGGCACTAGCGGGACCTACGAGCAGTACTTC. It specifies CASSVGGTSGTYEQYF.

Many counts were recorded for this clonotype. The V and J genes are TRBV5-4 and TRBJ2-1, with D tentatively TRBD2 (7 bases). The CDR3 sequence is 15 residues long. The V end was cut by 4 bases, the J end by 5 bases, with 16 bases between. Germline V lookup: CDR1 SGHNT, CDR2 YYREEE (reference sequence). This CDR3 is CASSRPGEGHNEQFF. The CDR3 DNA reads as TGTGCCAGCAGCCGGCCAGGGGAGGGCCACAATGAGCAGTTCTTC.

This clonotype was picked up many times. This chain uses TRBV12-3 or TRBV12-4 with TRBJ1-5; TRBD1 matches 8 bases. CDR3 length equals 14 residues. V gave up 3 bases and J gave up 7 bases; unmatched junction bases: 5. CDR3 loop: CASSFSGGEQPQHF. Here the CDR3 DNA reads TGTGCCAGCAGTTTCTCAGGGGGCGAACAGCCCCAGCATTTT.

This clonotype was seen only a few times. The rearrangement uses TRBV7-9 and TRBJ2-1, with TRBD1 identical over 12 bases. Germline V gives CDR1 SEHNR, CDR2 FQNEAQ (reference sequence). Trimming took 4 bases from V and 9 from J; bases not matched to a gene: 13. The CDR3 spans 17 residues. CDR3 in amino acids: CASSSLAGDRGPTEQFF. CDR3 DNA sequence: TGTGCCAGCAGCTCCTTAGCAGGGGACAGGGGGCCCACTGAGCAGTTCTTC. The whole variable domain, filled in from reference TRBV7-9 and TRBJ2-1, reads DTGVSQNPRHKITKRGQNVTFRCDPISEHNRLYWYRQTLGQGPEFLTYFQNEAQLEKSRLLSDRFSAERPKGSFSTLEIQRTEQGDSAMYLCASSSLAGDRGPTEQFFGPGTRLTVL.

This chain connects TRBV20-1 to TRBJ1-3; D not certain. Trimming pared 0 bases from V and 6 bases from J, leaving 12 bases between. In germline, CDR1 is DFQATT, CDR2 SNEGSKA (reference sequence). CDR3 length equals 14 residues. The CDR3 DNA sequence: TGCAGTGCTAGAGATGCAACTCGGGAAAACACCATATATTTT. Translating it yields CSARDATRENTIYF.